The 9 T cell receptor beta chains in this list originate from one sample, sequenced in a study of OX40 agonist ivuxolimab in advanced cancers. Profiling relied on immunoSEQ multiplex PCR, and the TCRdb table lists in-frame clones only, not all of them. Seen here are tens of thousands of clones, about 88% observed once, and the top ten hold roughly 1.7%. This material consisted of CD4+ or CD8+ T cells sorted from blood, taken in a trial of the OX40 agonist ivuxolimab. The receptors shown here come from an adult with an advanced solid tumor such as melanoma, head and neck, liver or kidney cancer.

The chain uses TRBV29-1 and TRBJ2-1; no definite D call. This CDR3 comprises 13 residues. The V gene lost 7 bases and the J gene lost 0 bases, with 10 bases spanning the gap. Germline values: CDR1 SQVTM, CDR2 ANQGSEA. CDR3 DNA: TGCAGCGCCCGCATAAGCTCCTACAATGAGCAGTTCTTC. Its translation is CSARISSYNEQFF.

CDR3 DNA sequence: TGTGCCAGCAGCCACAGGTCATCTACGCAGTATTTT. Amino acids: CASSHRSSTQYF. The chain employs TRBV28 and TRBJ2-3, with D perhaps TRBD1 (5 bases). Germline V gene sequence: CDR1 MDHEN, CDR2 SYDVKM. V lost 6 bases, J lost 8 bases, and 12 bases lay in between. The CDR3 has 12 amino acids.

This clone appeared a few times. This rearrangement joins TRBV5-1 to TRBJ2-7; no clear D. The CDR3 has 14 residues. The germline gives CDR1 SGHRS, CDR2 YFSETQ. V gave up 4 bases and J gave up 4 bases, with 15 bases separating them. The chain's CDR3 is CASSGDAWVYEQYF. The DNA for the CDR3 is TGCGCCAGCAGCGGGGATGCCTGGGTGTACGAGCAGTACTTC.

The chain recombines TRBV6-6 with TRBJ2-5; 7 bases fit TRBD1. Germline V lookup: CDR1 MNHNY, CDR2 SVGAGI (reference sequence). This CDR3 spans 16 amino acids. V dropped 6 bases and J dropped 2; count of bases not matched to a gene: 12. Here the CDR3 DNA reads TGTGCCAGCAGCCGAAGCCAAACAGGGGAGCAAGAGACCCAGTACTTC. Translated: CASSRSQTGEQETQYF.

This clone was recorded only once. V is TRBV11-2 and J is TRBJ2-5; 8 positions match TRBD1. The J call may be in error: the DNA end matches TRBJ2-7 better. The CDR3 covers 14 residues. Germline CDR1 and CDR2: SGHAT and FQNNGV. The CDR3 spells CASSLSTGGYEQYF. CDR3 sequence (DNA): TGTGCCAGCAGCTTAAGTACAGGGGGCTACGAGCAGTACTTC.

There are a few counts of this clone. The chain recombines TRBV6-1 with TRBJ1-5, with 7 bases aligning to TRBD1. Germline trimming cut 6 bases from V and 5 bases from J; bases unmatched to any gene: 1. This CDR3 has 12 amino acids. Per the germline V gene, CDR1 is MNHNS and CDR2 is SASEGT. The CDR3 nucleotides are TGTGCCAGCAGGCAGGGGGATCAGCCCCAGCATTTT. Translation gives CASRQGDQPQHF.

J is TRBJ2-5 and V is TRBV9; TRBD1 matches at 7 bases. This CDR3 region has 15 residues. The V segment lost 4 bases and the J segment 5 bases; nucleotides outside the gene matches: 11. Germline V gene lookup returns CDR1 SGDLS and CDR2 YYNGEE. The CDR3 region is CASSFQGVPGETQYF. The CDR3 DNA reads TGTGCCAGCAGCTTCCAGGGGGTCCCGGGGGAGACCCAGTACTTC.

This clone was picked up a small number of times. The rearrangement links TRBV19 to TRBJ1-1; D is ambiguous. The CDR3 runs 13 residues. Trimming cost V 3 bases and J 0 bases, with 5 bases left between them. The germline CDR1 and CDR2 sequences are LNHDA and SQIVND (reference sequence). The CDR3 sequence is CASSISVNTEAFF. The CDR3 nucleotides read TGTGCCAGTAGTATCTCAGTGAACACTGAAGCTTTCTTT.

The CDR3 DNA reads TGTGCCAGCTCATCGAGCTCTGGAAACACCATATATTTT. Translated: CASSSSSGNTIYF. The genes are TRBV11-2 and TRBJ1-3, with D uncertain. Deletions cut 8 bases from V and 0 bases from J, with 8 bases between. This CDR3 contains 13 residues. CDR1 is SGHAT and CDR2 is FQNNGV in the germline V gene.